A single count supports the clone carrying this T cell receptor (beta chain). V was clipped by 6 bases and J by 5 bases; unmatched bases: 7. The CDR3 covers 14 residues. CDR1 and CDR2 from the germline V gene are MNHEY and SMNVEV (reference sequence). The data derive from a study of shared T cell receptors in the human thymus. The assay was immunoSEQ multiplex PCR, and TCRdb's table has in-frame clones only and misses some. The sample consists of about 380,000 clones, approximately 95% of them appearing once. This chain connects TRBV27 to TRBJ1-1; 9 bases align to TRBD1. Sequences were obtained from thymocytes. The sequence came from a human donor. DNA for the CDR3: TGTGCCAGCAGCCTAGGGACAGGGAAGACTGAAGCTTTCTTT. Translated: CASSLGTGKTEAFF.